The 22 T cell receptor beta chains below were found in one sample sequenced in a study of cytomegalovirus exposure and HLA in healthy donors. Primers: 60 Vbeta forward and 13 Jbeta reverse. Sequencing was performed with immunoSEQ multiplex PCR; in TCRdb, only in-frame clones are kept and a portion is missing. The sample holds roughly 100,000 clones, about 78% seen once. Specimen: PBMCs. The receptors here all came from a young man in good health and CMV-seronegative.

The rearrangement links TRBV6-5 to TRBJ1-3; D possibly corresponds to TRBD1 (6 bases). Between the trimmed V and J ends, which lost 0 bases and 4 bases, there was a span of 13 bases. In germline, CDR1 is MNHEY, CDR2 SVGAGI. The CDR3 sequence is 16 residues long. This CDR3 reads CASSYSQGSRGNTIYF. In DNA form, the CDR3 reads TGTGCCAGCAGTTACTCGCAGGGGTCGAGGGGAAACACCATATATTTT.

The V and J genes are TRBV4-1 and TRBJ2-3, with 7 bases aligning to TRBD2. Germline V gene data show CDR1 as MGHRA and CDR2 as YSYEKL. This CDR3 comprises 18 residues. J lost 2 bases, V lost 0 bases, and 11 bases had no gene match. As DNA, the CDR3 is TGCGCCAGCAGCCAAGAAAGTCTGGGGGGGACCTACACAGATACGCAGTATTTT. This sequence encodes CASSQESLGGTYTDTQYF.

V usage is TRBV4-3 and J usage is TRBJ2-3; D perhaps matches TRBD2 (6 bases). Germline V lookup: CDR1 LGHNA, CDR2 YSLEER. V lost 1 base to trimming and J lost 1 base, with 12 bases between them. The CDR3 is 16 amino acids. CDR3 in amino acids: CASSQGDWGGTDTQYF. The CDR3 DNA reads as TGCGCCAGCAGCCAAGGGGACTGGGGGGGCACAGATACGCAGTATTTT.

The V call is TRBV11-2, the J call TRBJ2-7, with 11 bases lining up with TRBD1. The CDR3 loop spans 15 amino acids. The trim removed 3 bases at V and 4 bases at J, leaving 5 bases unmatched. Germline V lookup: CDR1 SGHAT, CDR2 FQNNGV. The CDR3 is CASSFGTGGIYEQYF. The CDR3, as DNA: TGTGCCAGCAGCTTTGGGACAGGGGGAATTTACGAGCAGTACTTC.

CDR3 nucleotides: TGTGCCAGCAGTTACAATTCAGGGCATCAGCCCCAGCATTTT. This sequence encodes CASSYNSGHQPQHF. The V call is TRBV6-5, the J call TRBJ1-5; a possible D gene is TRBD1 (5 bases). This CDR3 has 14 residues. The V gene's germline CDR1 is MNHEY and CDR2 SVGAGI. The V end was cut by 2 bases, the J end by 5 bases, with 10 bases between.

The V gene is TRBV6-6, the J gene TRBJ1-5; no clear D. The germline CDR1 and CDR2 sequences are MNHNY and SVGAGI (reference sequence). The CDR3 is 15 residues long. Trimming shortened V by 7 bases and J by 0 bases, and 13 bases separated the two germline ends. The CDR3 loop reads CASISPEYSNQPQHF. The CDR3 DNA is TGTGCCAGCATCTCCCCGGAGTATAGCAATCAGCCCCAGCATTTT.

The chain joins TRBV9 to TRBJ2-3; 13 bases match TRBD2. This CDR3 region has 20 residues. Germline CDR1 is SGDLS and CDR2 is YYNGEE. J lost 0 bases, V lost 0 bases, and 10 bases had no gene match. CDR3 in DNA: TGTGCCAGCAGCGTAGCTACCCGGACTAGCGGGAGCGGAAGCACAGATACGCAGTATTTT. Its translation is CASSVATRTSGSGSTDTQYF.

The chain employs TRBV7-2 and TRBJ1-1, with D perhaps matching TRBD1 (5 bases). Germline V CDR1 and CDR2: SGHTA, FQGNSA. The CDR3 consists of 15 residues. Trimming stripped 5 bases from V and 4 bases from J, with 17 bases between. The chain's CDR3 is CASSPPAGRSTEAFF. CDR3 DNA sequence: TGTGCCAGCAGCCCCCCGGCGGGACGGAGCACTGAAGCTTTCTTT.

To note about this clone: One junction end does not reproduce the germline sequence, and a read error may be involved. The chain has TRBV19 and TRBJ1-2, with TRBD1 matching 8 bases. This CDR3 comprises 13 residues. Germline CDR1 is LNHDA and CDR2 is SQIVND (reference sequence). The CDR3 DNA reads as TGTGCCAGTAGTATAACCCAGGGGGCTGGCTGCACCTTC. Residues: CASSITQGAGCTF.

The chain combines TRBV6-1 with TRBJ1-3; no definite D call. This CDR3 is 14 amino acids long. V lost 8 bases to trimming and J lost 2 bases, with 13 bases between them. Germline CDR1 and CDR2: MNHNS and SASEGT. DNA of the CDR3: TGTGCCAGCCTCGGAGGAGATCCTGGAAACACCATATATTTT. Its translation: CASLGGDPGNTIYF.

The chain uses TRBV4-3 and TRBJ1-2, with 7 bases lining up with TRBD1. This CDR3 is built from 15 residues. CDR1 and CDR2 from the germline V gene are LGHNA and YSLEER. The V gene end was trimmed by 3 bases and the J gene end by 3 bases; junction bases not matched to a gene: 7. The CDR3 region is CASSQDRQGDYGYTF. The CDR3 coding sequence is TGCGCCAGCAGCCAGGATCGACAGGGTGACTATGGCTACACCTTC.

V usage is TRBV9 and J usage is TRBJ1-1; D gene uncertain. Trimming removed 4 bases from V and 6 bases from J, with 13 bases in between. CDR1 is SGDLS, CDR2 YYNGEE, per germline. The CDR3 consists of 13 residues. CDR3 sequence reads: CASSSQMSPEAFF. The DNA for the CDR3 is TGTGCCAGCAGCTCCCAAATGAGCCCTGAAGCTTTCTTT.

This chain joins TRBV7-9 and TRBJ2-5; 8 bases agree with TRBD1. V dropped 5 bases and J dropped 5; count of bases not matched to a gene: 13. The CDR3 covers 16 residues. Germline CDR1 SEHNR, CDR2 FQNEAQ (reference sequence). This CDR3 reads CASSLRQGTSAETQYF. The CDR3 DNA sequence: TGTGCCAGCAGCCTAAGACAGGGGACGTCCGCGGAGACCCAGTACTTC. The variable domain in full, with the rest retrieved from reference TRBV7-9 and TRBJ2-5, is DTGVSQNPRHKITKRGQNVTFRCDPISEHNRLYWYRQTLGQGPEFLTYFQNEAQLEKSRLLSDRFSAERPKGSFSTLEIQRTEQGDSAMYLCASSLRQGTSAETQYFGPGTRLLVL.

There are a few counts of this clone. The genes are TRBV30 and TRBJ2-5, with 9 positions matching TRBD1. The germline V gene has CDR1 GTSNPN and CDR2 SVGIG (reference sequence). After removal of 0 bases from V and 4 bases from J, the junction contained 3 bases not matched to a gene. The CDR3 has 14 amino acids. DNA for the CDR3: TGTGCCTGGAGTGTCGGGACAGGGTTAGAGACCCAGTACTTC. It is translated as CAWSVGTGLETQYF.

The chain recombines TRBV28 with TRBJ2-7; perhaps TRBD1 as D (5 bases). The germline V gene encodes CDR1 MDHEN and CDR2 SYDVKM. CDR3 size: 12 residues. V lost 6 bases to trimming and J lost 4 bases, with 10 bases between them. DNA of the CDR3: TGTGCCAGCAGACGGACACTGTACGAGCAGTACTTC. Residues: CASRRTLYEQYF.

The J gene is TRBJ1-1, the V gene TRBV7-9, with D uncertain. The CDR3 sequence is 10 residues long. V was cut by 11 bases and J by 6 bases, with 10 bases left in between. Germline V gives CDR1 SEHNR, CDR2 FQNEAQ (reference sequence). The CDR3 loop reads CARREAEAFF. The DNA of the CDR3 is TGTGCCCGTCGGGAGGCTGAAGCTTTCTTT.

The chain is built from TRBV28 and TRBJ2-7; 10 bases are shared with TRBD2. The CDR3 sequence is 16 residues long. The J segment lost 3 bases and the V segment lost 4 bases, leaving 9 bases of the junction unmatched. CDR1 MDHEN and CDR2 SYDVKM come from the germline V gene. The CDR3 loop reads CASSSALWTSGYEQYF. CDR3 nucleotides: TGTGCCAGCAGTTCCGCCCTGTGGACTAGCGGCTACGAGCAGTACTTC.

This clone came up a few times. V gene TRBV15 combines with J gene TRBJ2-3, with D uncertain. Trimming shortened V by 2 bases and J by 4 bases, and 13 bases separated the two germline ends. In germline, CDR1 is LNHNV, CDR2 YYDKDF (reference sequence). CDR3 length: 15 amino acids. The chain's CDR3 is CATSRPLPPADTQYF. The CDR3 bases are TGTGCCACCAGCAGACCCCTACCGCCCGCAGATACGCAGTATTTT.

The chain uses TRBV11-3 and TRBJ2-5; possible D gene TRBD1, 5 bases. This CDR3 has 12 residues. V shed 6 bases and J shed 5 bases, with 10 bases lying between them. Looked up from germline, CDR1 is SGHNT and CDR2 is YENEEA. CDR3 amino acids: CASSSDSETQYF. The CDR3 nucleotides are TGTGCCAGCAGTTCAGACAGTGAGACCCAGTACTTC.

The CDR3 nucleotides are TGTGCCAGCAGCCAGGGTTGGCTCGATACGCAGTATTTT. The encoded protein is CASSQGWLDTQYF. The rearrangement joins TRBV5-8 to TRBJ2-3; D might be TRBD1 (5 bases). This CDR3 comprises 13 residues. V was shortened by 4 bases and J by 6 bases, with 12 bases between the two germline ends. CDR1 SGHTS and CDR2 YDEGEE come from the germline V gene.

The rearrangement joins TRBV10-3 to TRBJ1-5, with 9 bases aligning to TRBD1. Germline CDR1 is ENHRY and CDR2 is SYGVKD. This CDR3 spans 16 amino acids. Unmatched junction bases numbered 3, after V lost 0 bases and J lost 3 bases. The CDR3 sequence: CAISESGTGSNQPQHF. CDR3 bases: TGTGCCATCAGTGAGTCCGGGACAGGGTCCAATCAGCCCCAGCATTTT.

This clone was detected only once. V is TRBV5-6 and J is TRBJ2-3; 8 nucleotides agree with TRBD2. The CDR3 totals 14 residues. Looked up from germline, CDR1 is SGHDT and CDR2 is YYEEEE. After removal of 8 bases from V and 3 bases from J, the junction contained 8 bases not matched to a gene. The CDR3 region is CASTPGLETDTQYF. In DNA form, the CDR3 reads TGTGCCAGTACCCCGGGACTAGAGACAGATACGCAGTATTTT.